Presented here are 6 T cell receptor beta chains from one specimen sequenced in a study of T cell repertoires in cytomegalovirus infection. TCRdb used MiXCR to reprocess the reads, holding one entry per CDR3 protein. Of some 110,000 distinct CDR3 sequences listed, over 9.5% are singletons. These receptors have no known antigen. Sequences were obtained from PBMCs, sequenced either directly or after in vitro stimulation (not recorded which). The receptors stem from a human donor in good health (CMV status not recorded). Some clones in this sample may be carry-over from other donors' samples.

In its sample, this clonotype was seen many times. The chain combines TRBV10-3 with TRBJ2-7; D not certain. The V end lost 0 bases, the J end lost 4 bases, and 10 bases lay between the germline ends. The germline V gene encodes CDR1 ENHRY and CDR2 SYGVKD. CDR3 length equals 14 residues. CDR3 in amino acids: CAISESDLNYEQYF. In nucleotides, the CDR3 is TGTGCCATCAGTGAGTCGGACCTAAATTACGAGCAGTACTTC.

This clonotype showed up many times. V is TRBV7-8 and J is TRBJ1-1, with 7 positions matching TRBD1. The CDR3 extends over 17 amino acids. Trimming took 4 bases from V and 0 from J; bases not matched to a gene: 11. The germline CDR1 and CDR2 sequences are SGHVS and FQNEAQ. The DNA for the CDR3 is TGTGCCAGCAGCTCAGTCCACAGGGGCTCTATGAACACTGAAGCTTTCTTT. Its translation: CASSSVHRGSMNTEAFF.

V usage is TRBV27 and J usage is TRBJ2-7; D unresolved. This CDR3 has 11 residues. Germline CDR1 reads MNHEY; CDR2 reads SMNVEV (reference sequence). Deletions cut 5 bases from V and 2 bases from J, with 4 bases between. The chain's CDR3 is CASSPPYEQYV. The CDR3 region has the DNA TGTGCCAGCAGTCCACCCTACGAGCAGTACGTC.

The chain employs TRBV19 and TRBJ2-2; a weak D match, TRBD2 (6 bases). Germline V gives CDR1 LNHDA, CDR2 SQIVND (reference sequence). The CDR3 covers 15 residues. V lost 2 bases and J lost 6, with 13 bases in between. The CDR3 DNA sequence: TGTGCCAGTAGTATAAGGGCAGGGACTGCCGGGGAGCTGTTTTTT. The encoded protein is CASSIRAGTAGELFF.

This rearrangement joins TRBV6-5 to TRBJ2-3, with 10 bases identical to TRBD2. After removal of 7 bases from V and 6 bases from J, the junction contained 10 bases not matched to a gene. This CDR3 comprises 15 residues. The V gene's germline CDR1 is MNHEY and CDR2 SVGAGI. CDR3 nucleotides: TGTGCCAGCACCCCAGCGGGAGGGCCGGCCGATACGCAGTATTTT. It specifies CASTPAGGPADTQYF.

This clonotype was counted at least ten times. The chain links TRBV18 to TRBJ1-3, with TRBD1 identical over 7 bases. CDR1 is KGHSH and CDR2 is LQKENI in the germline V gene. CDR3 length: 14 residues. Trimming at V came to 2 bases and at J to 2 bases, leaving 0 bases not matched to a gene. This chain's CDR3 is CASSPGTAGNTIYF. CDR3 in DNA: TGTGCCAGCTCACCAGGGACAGCTGGAAACACCATATATTTT.